The 23 T cell receptor beta chains below were found in one sample sequenced in a study of T cell responses to AZD1222 COVID-19 vaccine. TCRdb keeps only in-frame clones here, not all; method: immunoSEQ multiplex PCR. The data show 150,000 or so clones, roughly 90% seen once. Source: peripheral blood, taken on day 0 of AZD1222 vaccination. The receptors derive from an adult in good health.

This clone was seen only once. The chain links TRBV25-1 to TRBJ2-7; 9 nucleotides line up with TRBD1. Germline lookup yields CDR1 MGHDK and CDR2 SYGVNS. The V gene end was trimmed by 5 bases and the J gene end by 0 bases; junction bases not matched to a gene: 2. The CDR3 sequence is 14 residues long. For the CDR3, the DNA is TGTGCCAGCAGTAGGGGACAGGGCTCCTACGAGCAGTACTTC. Its protein is CASSRGQGSYEQYF.

The rearrangement uses TRBV28 and TRBJ1-1; D is unclear. CDR3 size: 12 residues. V shed 5 bases and J shed 7 bases, with 11 bases lying between them. Germline CDR1 MDHEN, CDR2 SYDVKM. The CDR3 region is CASSTTSIEAFF. In DNA, the CDR3 is TGTGCCAGCAGTACAACCTCGATTGAAGCTTTCTTT. Looking up the rest from reference TRBV28 and TRBJ1-1 gives the full variable domain: DVKVTQSSRYLVKRTGEKVFLECVQDMDHENMFWYRQDPGLGLRLIYFSYDVKMKEKGDIPEGYSVSREKKERFSLILESASTNQTSMYLCASSTTSIEAFFGQGTRLTVV.

The chain links TRBV7-3 to TRBJ2-7; no clear D. Trimming pared 5 bases from V and 3 bases from J, leaving 11 bases between. CDR1 SGHTA and CDR2 FQGTGA come from the germline V gene. CDR3 length: 13 residues. Here the CDR3 DNA reads TGTGCCAGCAGCCCCAGAGCCGGCTACGAGCAGTACTTC. Translation: CASSPRAGYEQYF.

The chain carries TRBV5-6 and TRBJ1-2; no definite D call. The ends were cut back, 2 bases at V and 3 bases at J, with 17 bases in the middle. The CDR3 consists of 16 residues. The V gene's germline CDR1 is SGHDT and CDR2 YYEEEE. The CDR3 region has the DNA TGTGCCAGCAGCTTAGAAAAAATCCGGGGTGACTATGGCTACACCTTC. Translation gives CASSLEKIRGDYGYTF.

This sequence joins TRBV6-5 and TRBJ2-7; a possible D gene is TRBD2 (6 bases). V dropped 6 bases and J dropped 2 bases, with 14 bases sitting between them. The CDR3 spans 14 residues. The germline V gene has CDR1 MNHEY and CDR2 SVGAGI. In DNA, the CDR3 is TGTGCCAGCAGCCCGGGAGTATTCCCCTACGAGCAGTACTTC. It translates to CASSPGVFPYEQYF.

J is TRBJ1-2 and V is TRBV4-1; no clear D gene. From germline, CDR1 is MGHRA and CDR2 YSYEKL. V lost 4 bases and J 5 bases, leaving 11 bases between the germline ends. This CDR3 has 13 residues. CDR3 sequence reads: CASSRGGEYGYTF. The CDR3 DNA reads TGCGCCAGCAGCCGCGGTGGAGAGTATGGCTACACCTTC.

This clone has only one observation. This chain links TRBV19 with TRBJ1-2; 9 nucleotides line up with TRBD1. The CDR3 spans 16 residues. The J segment lost 8 bases and the V segment lost 3 bases, leaving 13 bases of the junction unmatched. The germline V gene has CDR1 LNHDA and CDR2 SQIVND (reference sequence). The CDR3 here is CASSIPGTGSLGGYTF. CDR3 DNA sequence: TGTGCCAGTAGTATTCCAGGGACAGGGAGTTTAGGGGGCTACACCTTC.

The chain recombines TRBV14 with TRBJ2-3; 11 nucleotides agree with TRBD2. V was clipped by 0 bases and J by 3 bases; unmatched bases: 5. Germline CDR1 SGHDN, CDR2 FVKESK. The CDR3 has 17 amino acids. The DNA for the CDR3 is TGTGCCAGCAGCCAAGAGGTGGCTAGCGGGAGGACAGATACGCAGTATTTT. The encoded protein is CASSQEVASGRTDTQYF.

CDR3 in DNA: TGTGCCAGCAGCCAACCCCCCGACAGGGGCTATGGCTACACCTTC. Translated, it gives CASSQPPDRGYGYTF. The rearrangement joins TRBV3-1 (or the pseudogene TRBV3-2) to TRBJ1-2; 8 bases line up with TRBD1. Trimming took 2 bases from V and 4 from J; bases not matched to a gene: 6. The CDR3 covers 15 residues. Germline values: CDR1 LGHDT, CDR2 YNNKEL (reference sequence).

The chain recombines TRBV28 with TRBJ1-2; D call uncertain. Germline lookup yields CDR1 MDHEN and CDR2 SYDVKM. The CDR3 has 15 amino acids. Trimming removed 6 bases from V and 7 bases from J, with 21 bases in between. The CDR3 here is CASSTSEGRQAGYTF. In DNA, the CDR3 is TGTGCCAGCAGCACCTCCGAGGGCAGGCAGGCTGGCTACACCTTC.

This rearrangement joins TRBV4-1 to TRBJ1-3, with TRBD1 matching over 7 bases. The CDR3 covers 15 residues. With V trimmed by 5 bases and J by 4 bases, 8 bases remained unmatched. Per germline, CDR1 MGHRA and CDR2 YSYEKL. The CDR3 region is CASSSRDSRGNTIYF. CDR3 coding DNA: TGCGCCAGCAGCTCCCGGGACAGCCGAGGAAACACCATATATTTT.

The CDR3 is CASTSAGLNTGELFF. CDR3 sequence (DNA): TGCGCCAGCACTTCGGCGGGGTTAAACACCGGGGAGCTGTTTTTT. V usage is TRBV5-1 and J usage is TRBJ2-2, with a possible D match to TRBD2 (6 bases). The CDR3 runs to 15 residues. Trimming cost V 6 bases and J 2 bases, with 14 bases left between them. Germline V CDR1 and CDR2: SGHRS, YFSETQ.

This chain links TRBV6-6 with TRBJ1-5; D is unresolved. The CDR3 contains 13 residues. Germline V gene data show CDR1 as MNHNY and CDR2 as SVGAGI (reference sequence). Trimming removed 7 bases from V and 4 bases from J, with 11 bases in between. DNA of the CDR3: TGTGCCAGCACCCCTGACGGAAATCAGCCCCAGCATTTT. Its protein is CASTPDGNQPQHF.

The chain has TRBV28 and TRBJ1-5, with D possibly TRBD1 on 5 matching bases. This CDR3 has 15 amino acids. V lost 8 bases and J 7 bases, leaving 21 bases between the germline ends. Germline V gene lookup returns CDR1 MDHEN and CDR2 SYDVKM. The CDR3 sequence is CASASVGGGSQPQHF. The CDR3 region has the DNA TGTGCCAGCGCTTCGGTTGGGGGTGGGAGCCAGCCCCAGCATTTT.

The chain recombines TRBV19 with TRBJ2-1; possible D gene TRBD1, 5 bases. Germline V lookup: CDR1 LNHDA, CDR2 SQIVND (reference sequence). With 1 base removed from V and 3 bases from J, the gap between germline ends came to 10 bases. The CDR3 totals 15 residues. Here the CDR3 reads CASSIVATDYNEQFF. CDR3 nucleotide sequence: TGTGCCAGTAGTATAGTTGCGACAGACTACAATGAGCAGTTCTTC.

The J gene is TRBJ2-1, the V gene TRBV27; 9 bases fit TRBD1. Germline CDR1 MNHEY, CDR2 SMNVEV (reference sequence). There are 13 residues in the CDR3. The V gene end was trimmed by 6 bases and the J gene end by 9 bases; junction bases not matched to a gene: 6. CDR3 amino acids: CASRPTGGGEQFF. In DNA, the CDR3 is TGTGCCAGCAGACCTACAGGGGGCGGTGAGCAGTTCTTC.

The chain recombines TRBV7-9 with TRBJ1-2, with 8 bases fitting TRBD1. The ends lost 5 bases at V and 3 bases at J; junction bases unmatched: 5. Germline loops: CDR1 SEHNR, CDR2 FQNEAQ (reference sequence). CDR3 size: 14 residues. In DNA, the CDR3 is TGTGCCAGCAGCGAAAGGGGACAGGACTATGGCTACACCTTC. This codes for CASSERGQDYGYTF.

V usage is TRBV7-2 and J usage is TRBJ2-2; 7 bases align to TRBD2. Trimming removed 5 bases from V and 6 bases from J; junction bases left unmatched: 6. CDR1 is SGHTA, CDR2 FQGNSA, per germline. The CDR3 has 14 amino acids. CDR3 protein: CASSPQRGAGELFF. CDR3 nucleotide sequence: TGTGCCAGCAGCCCCCAACGGGGGGCCGGGGAGCTGTTTTTT.

The chain couples TRBV5-5 to TRBJ1-2; D perhaps matches TRBD1 (5 bases). V was clipped by 4 bases and J by 6 bases, with 16 bases between them. CDR1 is SGHKS and CDR2 is YYEKEE in the germline V gene (reference sequence). CDR3 length: 14 residues. The CDR3 DNA follows: TGTGCCAGCAGCCCGGGGCTAGCCCCCGATGGCTACACCTTC. As protein: CASSPGLAPDGYTF.

The rearrangement links TRBV4-1 to TRBJ2-7; D not certain. Trimming took 4 bases from V and 2 from J, leaving 9 bases between them. The CDR3 extends over 13 amino acids. CDR1 and CDR2 from the germline V gene are MGHRA and YSYEKL. The CDR3 coding sequence is TGCGCCAGCAGCCTAGATATAGCCTACGAGCAGTACTTC. Residues: CASSLDIAYEQYF.

The genes are TRBV10-3 and TRBJ2-5, with 7 bases identical to TRBD1. CDR3 length: 15 amino acids. Trimming cost V 3 bases and J 3 bases; bases outside gene matches: 7. Looked up from germline, CDR1 is ENHRY and CDR2 is SYGVKD. The CDR3 DNA reads as TGTGCCATCAGTGAAACGGGACAGCTAAAAGAGACCCAGTACTTC. Protein product: CAISETGQLKETQYF.

The chain uses TRBV5-8 and TRBJ1-2; 7 bases are a match to TRBD1. V gave up 5 bases and J gave up 4 bases; unmatched junction bases: 5. CDR3 length: 13 residues. Germline V lookup: CDR1 SGHTS, CDR2 YDEGEE. Here the CDR3 DNA reads TGTGCCAGCAGGCTGACAGGGTCCTATGGCTACACCTTC. It specifies CASRLTGSYGYTF. Variable domain in full (rest from reference TRBV5-8 and TRBJ1-2): EAGVTQSPTHLIKTRGQQATLRCSPISGHTSVYWYQQALGLGLQFLLWYDEGEERNRGNFPPRFSGRQFPNYSSELNVNALELEDSALYLCASRLTGSYGYTFGSGTRLTVV.

V is TRBV11-2 and J is TRBJ1-1; D may be TRBD1 (5 bases). The CDR3 consists of 16 residues. Germline values: CDR1 SGHAT, CDR2 FQNNGV. V was trimmed by 1 base and J by 0 bases, leaving 12 bases between them. The CDR3 DNA sequence: TGTGCCAGCAGCTTAGGAGGATGGGGGTTGAACACTGAAGCTTTCTTT. This codes for CASSLGGWGLNTEAFF.